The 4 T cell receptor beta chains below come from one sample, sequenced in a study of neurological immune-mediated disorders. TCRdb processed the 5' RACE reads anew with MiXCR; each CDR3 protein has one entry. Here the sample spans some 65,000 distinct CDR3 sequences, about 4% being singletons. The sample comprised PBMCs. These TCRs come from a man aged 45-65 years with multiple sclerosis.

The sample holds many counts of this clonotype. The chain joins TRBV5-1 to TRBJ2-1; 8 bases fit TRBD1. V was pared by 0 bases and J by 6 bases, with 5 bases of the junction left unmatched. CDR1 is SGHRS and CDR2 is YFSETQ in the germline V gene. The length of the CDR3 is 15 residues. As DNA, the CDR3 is TGCGCCAGCAGCTTGGCAGGACAGGGAGTCAATGAGCAGTTCTTC. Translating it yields CASSLAGQGVNEQFF.

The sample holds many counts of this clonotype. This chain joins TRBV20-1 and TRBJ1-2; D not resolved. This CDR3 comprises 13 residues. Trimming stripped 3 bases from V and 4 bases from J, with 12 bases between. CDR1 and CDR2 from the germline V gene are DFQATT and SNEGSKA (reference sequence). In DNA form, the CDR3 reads TGCAGTGCTAGCCGGGCGATGGGCTATGGCTACACCTTC. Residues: CSASRAMGYGYTF.

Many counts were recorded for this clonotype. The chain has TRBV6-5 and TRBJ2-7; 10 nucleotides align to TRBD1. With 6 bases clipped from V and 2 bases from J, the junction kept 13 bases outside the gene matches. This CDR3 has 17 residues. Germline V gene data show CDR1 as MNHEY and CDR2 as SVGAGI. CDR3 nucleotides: TGTGCCAGCAGACTATCGCGGGGGACAGGGGTCCCCTACGAGCAGTACTTC. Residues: CASRLSRGTGVPYEQYF.

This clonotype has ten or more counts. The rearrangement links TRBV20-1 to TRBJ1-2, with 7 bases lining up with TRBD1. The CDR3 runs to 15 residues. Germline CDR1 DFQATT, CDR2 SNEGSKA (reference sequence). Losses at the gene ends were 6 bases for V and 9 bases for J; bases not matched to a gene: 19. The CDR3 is CSAILPGGVPSSYTF. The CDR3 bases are TGCAGTGCAATACTACCAGGGGGGGTGCCTTCGAGCTACACCTTC.